The following is a T cell receptor (beta chain) sequence with its context. The CDR3 runs to 15 residues. The V gene lost 4 bases and the J gene lost 3 bases, with 16 bases spanning the gap. Germline-derived CDR1 and CDR2 are LGHNA and YSLEER. Survey-level resolution applied to immunoSEQ assay v3.0. Sequenced by immunoSEQ multiplex PCR; TCRdb stores in-frame clones only, minus some. Of some 24,000 clones in the sample, roughly 77% were seen once. This sample is drawn from a study of long-term antiretroviral therapy in people with HIV. The receptor comes from a man aged 25 to 40 with HIV. The sequencing used unsorted PBMCs, collected 4.4 years after starting antiretroviral therapy. The rearrangement joins TRBV4-3 to TRBJ2-7, with D perhaps matching TRBD1 (8 bases). CDR3 coding DNA: TGCGCCAGCAGCCCCACAGGGGGGGGGCTCTACGAGCAGTACTTC. It specifies CASSPTGGGLYEQYF.